The clone carrying this T cell receptor beta chain was counted many times. Its antigen is unidentified. The sample comes from a study of metastatic and nonmetastatic thyroid tumors. Study summary: Blood and tumor or nodule tissue repertoires from malignant and benign thyroid patients were compared.

Overall study findings and caveats: When malignant thyroid tumors were compared with benign nodules, TCR beta diversity was reportedly significantly higher in the malignant tumors. This held in both blood and tumor samples.

The authors' processing: CDR3 was compared across clinicopathological groups, and the resulting differences were used to build a distant-metastasis classifier for papillary thyroid cancer. TCRdb re-clonotyped the PCR reads via MiXCR. The V and J calls were not made by the authors but by TCRdb's processing. This sample has about 15,000 clones, with approximately 30% found just once. Treatment of any kind had been given to no patient before thyroid surgery. The CDR3 totals 19 residues. The J segment lost 2 bases and the V segment lost 4 bases, leaving 17 bases of the junction unmatched. The germline CDR1 and CDR2 sequences are SGHRS and YFSETQ.

The chain couples TRBV5-1 to TRBJ2-2, with TRBD1 matching 7 bases. The TCR originated in a female donor with papillary thyroid cancer or a benign thyroid nodule (not recorded which). Some clones in this sample may be carry-over from other donors' samples. Material for sequencing was blood. For the CDR3, the DNA is TGCGCCAGCAGCCTGGGAGAGATACCACAGGGGATAAACACCGGGGAGCTGTTTTTT. Residues: CASSLGEIPQGINTGELFF.